Listed below are T cell receptor beta chains from one sample, sequenced in a study of shared clonotypes between healthy human individuals. The repertoire was sequenced with immunoSEQ multiplex PCR; TCRdb's copy has only in-frame clones and lacks some. The sample contains about 2.1 million clones, about 94% of which appear only once. The sample was naive CD8+ T cells from PBMCs. The receptors were sampled from a man aged 18 to 29 in good health. Some clones in this sample may be carry-over from other donors' samples. The CDR3 runs from the conserved cysteine through the conserved F or W. A D gene is named only where the DNA matches it firmly. The listing skips clone size in some rows; elsewhere it reads once, few, many or a size class.

cdr3_nt cdr3_aa j_call v_call clone_size d_call
TGTGCCAGCAGCAAGGTACAGGGGGCTGGATACACTGAAGCTTTCTTT CASSKVQGAGYTEAFF TRBJ1-1 TRBV7-9 . TRBD1
TGCGCCAGCAGCTCGGACAGTATCTCTGGAAACACCATATATTTT CASSSDSISGNTIYF TRBJ1-3 TRBV5-1 . .
TGTGCCAGCAGCCAAGATTCGGCCCTGAGCAGAGTAGGCCACGATAGCACAGATACGCAGTATTTT CASSQDSALSRVGHDSTDTQYF TRBJ2-3 TRBV4-2 . .
TGTGCCAGTATCCCGAGCATCGCTTCCTCCTCCTACGAGCAGTACTTC CASIPSIASSSYEQYF TRBJ2-7 TRBV19 . .
TGTGCCAGCAGCTTGACCTCCGGGACAGGGATCACAGATACGCAGTATTTT CASSLTSGTGITDTQYF TRBJ2-3 TRBV5-5 . TRBD1
TGTGCCAGCAGGCCTGGGGACTATATCTACGAGCAGTACTTC CASRPGDYIYEQYF TRBJ2-7 TRBV27 . TRBD2
TGTGCCAGCAGCGGGACAGCGCCGGGGGGTGAGCAGTTCTTC CASSGTAPGGEQFF TRBJ2-1 TRBV27 . .
TGTGCCAGCAGCACAGACGGGGGTATCTACGAGCAGTACTTC CASSTDGGIYEQYF TRBJ2-7 TRBV9 . .
TGTGCCAGCAGCCTATATACCGGGACAGGGGGCGATGAGCAGTTCTTC CASSLYTGTGGDEQFF TRBJ2-1 TRBV7-9 . TRBD1
TGTGCCTGGGGGGCGGGGGGCAATCAGCCCCAGCATTTT CAWGAGGNQPQHF TRBJ1-5 TRBV30 . .
TGTGCCAGCAGTGAGGACCGAGCCACTGAAGCTTTCTTT CASSEDRATEAFF TRBJ1-1 TRBV6-4 . .
TGTGCCGGATCGACAGGCCCAAATTCCTATGGCTACACCTTC CAGSTGPNSYGYTF TRBJ1-2 TRBV7-9 . .
TGTGCCAGCAGCTTTTACGTTCGTTCTGGCCCTGAAGCTTTCTTT CASSFYVRSGPEAFF TRBJ1-1 TRBV5-8 . .
TGTGCCAGCAGCTCCGACAGGAATGAGCAGTTCTTC CASSSDRNEQFF TRBJ2-1 TRBV11-3 . .
TGTGCCAGCAGCTATAGCGGACTAGCGGGGGACTACGAGCAGTACTTC CASSYSGLAGDYEQYF TRBJ2-7 TRBV7-2 . TRBD2
TGTGCCATCAGTGAGCCAAGCCTTAGCGGGATTGCCTACGAGCAGTACTTC CAISEPSLSGIAYEQYF TRBJ2-7 TRBV10-3 . TRBD2
TGCGCCAGCAGCTTGGTGGGACAGCGGGTTTGGACTGAAGCTTTCTTT CASSLVGQRVWTEAFF TRBJ1-1 TRBV5-1 . TRBD1
TGTGCCAGCATTCCCGGGACTAGCGGATACAATGAGCAGTTCTTC CASIPGTSGYNEQFF TRBJ2-1 TRBV7-9 . TRBD2
TGTGCCAGCTCACCTACCCCCAGGGATCTCTACGAGCAGTACTTC CASSPTPRDLYEQYF TRBJ2-7 TRBV18 once .
TGCAGCGTTGAAGTATCAGGGGCCTACGAGCAGTACTTC CSVEVSGAYEQYF TRBJ2-7 TRBV29-1 . .
TGTGCCAGCAGTCCTTCGACAGGGGCTGTGGTAGAGGGCTACACCTTC CASSPSTGAVVEGYTF TRBJ1-2 TRBV28 . TRBD1
TGTGCCATCAGAAGGGACAGGACCACAGATACGCAGTATTTT CAIRRDRTTDTQYF TRBJ2-3 TRBV10-3 . TRBD1
TGTGCCATCCGTCAGGGGGGCGCATCGGGAAACACCATATATTTT CAIRQGGASGNTIYF TRBJ1-3 TRBV6-1 few TRBD1
TGCAGCGTTGAGCGGGGCTTGACTAGCGGGTCCTACAATGAGCAGTTCTTC CSVERGLTSGSYNEQFF TRBJ2-1 TRBV29-1 . TRBD2
TGTGCCAGCGGAGGAGAGCAAGAGACCCAGTACTTC CASGGEQETQYF TRBJ2-5 TRBV6-6 . .
TGTGCCAGCAGCCCCGGGACCGTTAGCACAGATACGCAGTATTTT CASSPGTVSTDTQYF TRBJ2-3 TRBV7-2 . .
TGTGCCAGCAGCTTAGGGCAATTCCACTTCCAAGAGACCCAGTACTTC CASSLGQFHFQETQYF TRBJ2-5 TRBV7-9 . .
TGTGCCAGCAGCCCAGGGGGCCGCCTGGGCAATGAGCAGTTCTTC CASSPGGRLGNEQFF TRBJ2-1 TRBV5-6 once TRBD1
TGTGCCAGCAGTTCTCGCCTGGAAAACACCATATATTTT CASSSRLENTIYF TRBJ1-3 TRBV28 . .
TGTGCCAGCAGTGCAGGGACAGGGCCCACCGCATATGGCTACACCTTC CASSAGTGPTAYGYTF TRBJ1-2 TRBV6-1 once TRBD1
TGCGCCAGCAGCCAAATATTTTATCTCGGGTTCCAGGGAGACACTGAAGCTTTCTTT CASSQIFYLGFQGDTEAFF TRBJ1-1 TRBV4-1 . .
TGTGCCAGCAGAACGGGAGCCGGACGAGGCAATGAGCAGTTCTTC CASRTGAGRGNEQFF TRBJ2-1 TRBV2 . .
TGTGCCAGTAGGGGTCTTACTAGCACAGATACGCAGTATTTT CASRGLTSTDTQYF TRBJ2-3 TRBV19 . .
TGTGCCAGCAGCTCCAGGATAGCGGGAGTGGAGCAGTACTTC CASSSRIAGVEQYF TRBJ2-7 TRBV5-4 . TRBD2
TGTGCCAGCAGCTTGAGTTTCGGGCGTCGGTCGGCAGATACGCAGTATTTT CASSLSFGRRSADTQYF TRBJ2-3 TRBV5-4 . .
TGTGCCAGCAGACACAACGAGGACCCTACAGAAGCTTTCTTT CASRHNEDPTEAFF TRBJ1-1 TRBV14 . .